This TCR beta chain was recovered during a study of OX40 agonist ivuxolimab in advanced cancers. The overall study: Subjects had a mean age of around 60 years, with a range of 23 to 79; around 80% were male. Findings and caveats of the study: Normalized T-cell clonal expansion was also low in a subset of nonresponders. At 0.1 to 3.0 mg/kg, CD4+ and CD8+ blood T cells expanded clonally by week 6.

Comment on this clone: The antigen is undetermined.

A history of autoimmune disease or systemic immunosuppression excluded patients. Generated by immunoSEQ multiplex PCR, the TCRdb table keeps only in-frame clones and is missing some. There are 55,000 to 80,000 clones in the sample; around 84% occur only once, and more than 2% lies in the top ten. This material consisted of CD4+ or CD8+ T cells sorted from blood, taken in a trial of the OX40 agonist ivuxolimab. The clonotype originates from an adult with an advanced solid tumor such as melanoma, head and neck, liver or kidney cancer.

The CDR3 loop is CASSPRGRGTDTQYF. CDR3 coding DNA: TGTGCCAGTAGTCCCCGGGGTAGGGGTACAGATACGCAGTATTTT. The V gene is TRBV19, the J gene TRBJ2-3; tentatively, D is TRBD1 or TRBD2 (5 bases each). In germline, CDR1 is LNHDA, CDR2 SQIVND (reference sequence). This CDR3 has 15 residues. The V end lost 5 bases, the J end lost 3 bases, and 15 bases lay between the germline ends.